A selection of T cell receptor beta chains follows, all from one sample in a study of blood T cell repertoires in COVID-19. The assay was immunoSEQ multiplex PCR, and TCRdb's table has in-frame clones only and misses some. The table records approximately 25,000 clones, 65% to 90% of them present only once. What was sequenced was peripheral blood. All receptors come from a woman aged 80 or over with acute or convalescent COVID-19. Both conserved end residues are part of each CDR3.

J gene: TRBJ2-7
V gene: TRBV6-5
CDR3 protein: CASSYSGTGESYEQYF

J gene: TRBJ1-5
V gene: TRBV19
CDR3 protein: CASSSGHDNQPQHF

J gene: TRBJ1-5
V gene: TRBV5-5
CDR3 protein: CASSWQGGGPQHF

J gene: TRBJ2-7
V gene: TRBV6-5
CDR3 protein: CASTEDRAYEQYF

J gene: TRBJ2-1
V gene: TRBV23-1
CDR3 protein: CASSQWGPTPGDEQFF

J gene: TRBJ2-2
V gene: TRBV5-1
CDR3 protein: CASSLPLPGTGELFF

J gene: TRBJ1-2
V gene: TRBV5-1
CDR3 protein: CASSLATASYGYTF

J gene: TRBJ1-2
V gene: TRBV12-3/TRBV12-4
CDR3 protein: CASSLETNYGYTF

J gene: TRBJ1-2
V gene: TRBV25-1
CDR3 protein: CASTAGQPYGYTF

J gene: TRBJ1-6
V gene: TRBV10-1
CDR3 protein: CASRAPDSSYNSPLHF

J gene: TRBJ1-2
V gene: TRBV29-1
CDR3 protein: CSVVTGAYGYTF

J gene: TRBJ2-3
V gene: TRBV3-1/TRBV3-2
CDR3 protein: CASSQGSSADTQYF

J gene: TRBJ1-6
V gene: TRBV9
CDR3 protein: CASSQGGRDSPLHF